The clone carrying this T cell receptor beta chain has just one count. This sample is part of a study of blood T cell repertoires in COVID-19. Assay: immunoSEQ multiplex PCR; the TCRdb copy retains only in-frame clones and omits some. This table has 150,000 to 200,000 clones, 85% appearing once. This CDR3 spans 17 amino acids. In germline, CDR1 is MNHEY, CDR2 SMNVEV (reference sequence). V shed 1 base and J 2 bases; nucleotides not matched to a gene: 7. Sequences were obtained from peripheral blood. This TCR derives from a woman aged 55-75 years with acute or convalescent COVID-19. V and J are TRBV27 and TRBJ2-2; 7 bases are shared with TRBD2. In nucleotides, the CDR3 is TGTGCCAGCAGTTTATTCGGGGCGGGAGTTAACACCGGGGAGCTGTTTTTT. As protein: CASSLFGAGVNTGELFF.